This T cell receptor (beta chain) was profiled in a study of blood T cell repertoires in COVID-19 (TCRdb year 2020). Regarding the complete study: Collaborator samples came from the United States, Italy and Spain and covered acute and convalescent phases of COVID-19. The material from the prospective study consisted of cDNA or gDNA derived from T cells, B-cell-depleted T cells, or PBMCs. Deeply sampled blood TCRbeta repertoires from subjects exposed to, actively infected with, or recovered from COVID-19 were included in the dataset. The repertoires were made available in a free public database intended to serve as a resource for research on the immune response to SARS-CoV-2. The samples were drawn from the first 160 participants of the ongoing ImmuneRACE study and from over 950 subjects provided by 6 global collaborators. The sample metadata nearly always contained a de-identified subject ID, COVID-19 status, age in years and sex. Where HLA class I and class II types were available, the types were taken from metadata supplied by the sample provider, not from assay-based typing.

TCRbeta CDR3 regions were amplified from genomic DNA by means of the immunoSEQ Assay, a bias-controlled multiplex PCR. Under the source paper's analysis protocol: The number of nucleated cells in each sample was estimated from the amplification of reference gene primers within the assay. To quantify the absolute abundance of each unique TCRbeta CDR3 rearrangement, sequence reads were collapsed and filtered. Productive Simpson clonality was computed per sample as the square root of Simpson's diversity index over productive rearrangements. TCRdb obtained this table from immuneACCESS and retained in-frame rearrangements with V and J assigned. These tables miss some clones; where compared with another copy, unresolved V genes account for less than half of the shortfall, and the remainder is unexplained. For V, J and clone size, that table is used; D and trimming come from the DNA. The sample table holds 200,000 to 250,000 clones, of which 70% to 90% were seen once. The ten most abundant clones make up roughly 4.3% of the sample.

As to this clone: There is no known antigen for this receptor. Qualities for individual bases were not recorded, and no much larger clone is one base off.

From cysteine to phenylalanine, the CDR3 is 15 amino acids long. The CDR3 DNA has 45 bases and is translated from base 1. According to the germline V gene (reference sequence), CDR1 reads SGHKS and CDR2 reads YYEKEE. V is trimmed back by 3 bases and J by 7 bases, and the junction contains 10 bases that no gene match accounts for. Enrolling through a virtual design, the prospective study's participants ranged in age from roughly 18 to 95 years and lived across approximately 25 United States geographic areas. Cohort assignment in the prospective study relied on participant-reported clinical history from a screening survey and a study questionnaire. Each participant in the prospective study had whole blood, serum and a nasopharyngeal or oropharyngeal swab collected by mobile phlebotomists. Participants in the prospective study had the option to provide additional blood draws and questionnaires over a roughly 2-month period. Before DNA extraction, prospective study blood samples were shipped either frozen or at room temperature.

Broader findings and caveats from the paper: Clinical and demographic metadata were provided uncurated, with the amount varying by source and participant.

The sequence was obtained from a man younger than 45 with acute COVID-19. This chain joins TRBV5-5 to TRBJ2-1; 7 bases in the middle match TRBD1. The sequenced material came from PBMCs or T cells enriched from blood (not recorded which). The bases are TGTGCCAGCAGCTCCGGGACAGTACATGGGAATGAGCAGTTCTTC. Translation gives CASSSGTVHGNEQFF.